The 24 T cell receptor beta chains reported below all come from one sample, sequenced in a study of cytomegalovirus exposure and HLA in healthy donors. Vbeta (60) and Jbeta (13) primers were used in the PCR. Repertoires were generated with immunoSEQ multiplex PCR, while TCRdb's copy carries only in-frame clones and drops some. The repertoire includes about 180,000 clones, about 77% of them detected once, and approximately 1.3% sits in the top ten. The specimen sequenced was PBMCs. The source of these receptors is a man aged 25-45 years in good health and CMV-seronegative.

This chain uses TRBV5-1 with TRBJ2-1, with 13 bases identical to TRBD2. This CDR3 spans 16 amino acids. Trimming cost V 4 bases and J 5 bases; bases outside gene matches: 6. The germline V gene encodes CDR1 SGHRS and CDR2 YFSETQ. CDR3 bases: TGCGCCAGCAGCATCTGGACTAGCGGGAGTAACAATGAGCAGTTCTTC. Residues: CASSIWTSGSNNEQFF.

The chain is built from TRBV30 and TRBJ1-5; 7 nucleotides align to TRBD1. The germline V gene encodes CDR1 GTSNPN and CDR2 SVGIG (reference sequence). The CDR3 extends over 14 amino acids. V trimming: 2 bases; J trimming: 4 bases; junction bases outside the gene matches: 5. In DNA, the CDR3 is TGTGCCTGGAGTCGGACAGGAGCTAATCAGCCCCAGCATTTT. As protein: CAWSRTGANQPQHF.

This rearrangement joins TRBV2 to TRBJ2-3; perhaps TRBD1 as D (6 bases). Germline CDR1 SNHLY, CDR2 FYNNEI. The CDR3 consists of 14 residues. Trimming pared 7 bases from V and 2 bases from J, leaving 13 bases between. CDR3 residues: CASKTGTHTDTQYF. The CDR3 nucleotides read TGTGCCAGCAAAACAGGGACCCACACAGATACGCAGTATTTT. The whole variable domain, remainder taken from reference TRBV2 and TRBJ2-3, is EPEVTQTPSHQVTQMGQEVILRCVPISNHLYFYWYRQILGQKVEFLVSFYNNEISEKSEIFDDQFSVERPDGSNFTLKIRSTKLEDSAMYFCASKTGTHTDTQYFGPGTRLTVL.

This chain connects TRBV7-9 to TRBJ1-3, with D possibly TRBD1 on 5 matching bases. Trimming removed 1 base from V and 2 bases from J, with 9 bases in between. Germline CDR1 is SEHNR and CDR2 is FQNEAQ (reference sequence). The CDR3 is made up of 15 amino acids. CDR3 sequence: CASSLVGHAGNTIYF. The DNA for the CDR3 is TGTGCCAGCAGCTTAGTCGGACATGCTGGAAACACCATATATTTT.

The CDR3 region is CASSGTGGLNQPQHF. The CDR3 DNA reads TGTGCCAGCAGTGGGACAGGGGGTCTCAATCAGCCCCAGCATTTT. V is TRBV2 and J is TRBJ1-5; 10 positions match TRBD1. V shed 4 bases and J 3 bases; nucleotides not matched to a gene: 3. Looked up from germline, CDR1 is SNHLY and CDR2 is FYNNEI. The CDR3 has 15 residues.

The genes are TRBV5-6 and TRBJ2-2, with 10 bases fitting TRBD1. The CDR3 runs to 17 residues. V trimming: 3 bases; J trimming: 3 bases; junction bases outside the gene matches: 8. Germline CDR1 is SGHDT and CDR2 is YYEEEE. CDR3 protein: CASSSLRGTGDTGELFF. The CDR3 nucleotides read TGTGCCAGCAGCTCCCTCCGTGGGACAGGGGACACCGGGGAGCTGTTTTTT. Full variable domain (rest looked up from reference TRBV5-6 and TRBJ2-2): DAGVTQSPTHLIKTRGQQVTLRCSPKSGHDTVSWYQQALGQGPQFIFQYYEEEERQRGNFPDRFSGHQFPNYSSELNVNALLLGDSALYLCASSSLRGTGDTGELFFGEGSRLTVL.

This sequence joins TRBV4-3 and TRBJ2-2, with a tentative D call TRBD1 (5 bases). V gave up 2 bases and J gave up 1 base, with 14 bases separating them. CDR3 size: 17 residues. From germline, CDR1 is LGHNA and CDR2 YSLEER. The CDR3 reads CASSQQPPGQNTGELFF. CDR3 DNA sequence: TGCGCCAGCAGCCAACAGCCCCCCGGACAGAACACCGGGGAGCTGTTTTTT.

This rearrangement joins TRBV28 to TRBJ2-3; 9 bases line up with TRBD2. The V segment lost 2 bases and the J segment 0 bases; nucleotides outside the gene matches: 9. The germline V gene has CDR1 MDHEN and CDR2 SYDVKM. CDR3 length: 18 amino acids. The CDR3: CASSLVTSGFTSTDTQYF. The CDR3 nucleotides are TGTGCCAGCAGTTTAGTTACTAGCGGGTTCACTAGCACAGATACGCAGTATTTT.

This clone was picked up one time. Here the CDR3 reads CAWRGAGSNQPQHF. CDR3 coding DNA: TGTGCCTGGAGAGGGGCCGGGAGCAATCAGCCCCAGCATTTT. The chain joins TRBV30 to TRBJ1-5; maybe TRBD1 (5 bases). Trimming pared 3 bases from V and 1 base from J, leaving 10 bases between. The germline CDR1 and CDR2 sequences are GTSNPN and SVGIG (reference sequence). The CDR3 consists of 14 residues.

This sequence joins TRBV5-4 and TRBJ2-7; tentatively, D is TRBD2 (6 bases). Germline CDR1 reads SGHNT; CDR2 reads YYREEE (reference sequence). The CDR3 sequence is 12 residues long. V lost 1 base to trimming and J lost 6 bases, with 8 bases between them. The CDR3 DNA follows: TGTGCCAGCAGCTTGAGCGGGTCCGAGCAGTACTTC. Amino acids: CASSLSGSEQYF.

This clone has just one count. V and J are TRBV7-2 and TRBJ2-3; D gene unclear. Trimming pared 1 base from V and 3 bases from J, leaving 11 bases between. The CDR3 covers 15 residues. The V gene's germline CDR1 is SGHTA and CDR2 FQGNSA. The CDR3 DNA is TGTGCCAGCAGCTTAGGTCCGGTTAGTACAGATACGCAGTATTTT. This gives the protein CASSLGPVSTDTQYF.

The chain recombines TRBV21-1 with TRBJ2-5; the tabulated D call, TRBD1, remains unverified against the DNA. TRBV21-1 is classified as a pseudogene. CDR3 length: 15 amino acids. The CDR3 sequence is CASRNSTGGLEEQYF. The DNA of the CDR3 is TGTGCCAGCAGGAATTCAACAGGGGGCCTGGAAGAGCAGTACTTC.

The chain couples TRBV29-1 to TRBJ1-2; 9 bases align to TRBD1. V gave up 4 bases and J gave up 2 bases; unmatched junction bases: 2. CDR1 SQVTM and CDR2 ANQGSEA come from the germline V gene. The CDR3 runs 13 residues. In DNA, the CDR3 is TGCAGCGTTGGGACAGGGGCCAACTATGGCTACACCTTC. Translation gives CSVGTGANYGYTF.

V gene TRBV4-1 combines with J gene TRBJ2-1; D not certain. The CDR3 is made up of 13 amino acids. V was cut by 0 bases and J by 8 bases, with 8 bases left in between. Looked up from germline, CDR1 is MGHRA and CDR2 is YSYEKL. In nucleotides, the CDR3 is TGCGCCAGCAGCCAAGACCATTTCCATGAGCAGTTCTTC. It is translated as CASSQDHFHEQFF.

The chain has TRBV5-6 and TRBJ2-4; tentative D call: TRBD1 (6 bases). The CDR3 totals 16 residues. Germline CDR1 SGHDT, CDR2 YYEEEE. V was clipped by 0 bases and J by 0 bases, with 10 bases between them. The CDR3 here is CASSLDWDTAKNIQYF. The CDR3 region has the DNA TGTGCCAGCAGCTTGGATTGGGACACAGCCAAAAACATTCAGTACTTC.

The chain couples TRBV6-1 to TRBJ2-1; 11 bases are shared with TRBD2. Germline CDR1 is MNHNS and CDR2 is SASEGT. The V segment lost 8 bases and the J segment 7 bases; nucleotides outside the gene matches: 7. CDR3 size: 14 residues. The chain's CDR3 is CASASSGGANEQFF. For the CDR3, the DNA is TGTGCCAGCGCAAGTAGCGGGGGGGCAAATGAGCAGTTCTTC.

The V call is TRBV4-3, the J call TRBJ1-6; D not resolved. The CDR3 covers 14 residues. Germline CDR1 and CDR2: LGHNA and YSLEER. The V gene lost 2 bases and the J gene lost 7 bases, with 9 bases spanning the gap. CDR3 protein: CASSQTIRNSPLHF. The CDR3 nucleotides are TGCGCCAGCAGCCAAACTATCCGGAATTCACCCCTCCACTTT.

This clone was recorded a few times. V gene TRBV11-1 combines with J gene TRBJ1-2, with 8 bases aligning to TRBD1. Germline CDR1 SGHAT, CDR2 FQDESV (reference sequence). With V trimmed by 4 bases and J by 3 bases, 7 bases remained unmatched. The CDR3 is 15 residues long. The CDR3 region is CASSSRGPPHYGYTF. The CDR3 DNA follows: TGTGCCAGCAGCTCCAGGGGGCCCCCTCACTATGGCTACACCTTC.

The gene calls are TRBV18 and TRBJ2-4; TRBD1 matches 12 bases. Trimming at V came to 8 bases and at J to 7 bases, leaving 3 bases not matched to a gene. The CDR3 runs to 13 residues. Germline loops: CDR1 KGHSH, CDR2 LQKENI. The DNA for the CDR3 is TGTGCCAGCGATGGGACAGGGGGCAACATTCAGTACTTC. This encodes CASDGTGGNIQYF.

The rearrangement joins TRBV10-3 to TRBJ2-7; TRBD2 matches at 12 bases. CDR3 length: 15 amino acids. The V gene's germline CDR1 is ENHRY and CDR2 SYGVKD. The J segment lost 2 bases and the V segment lost 6 bases, leaving 5 bases of the junction unmatched. This CDR3 reads CAISLLAGGAYEQYF. For the CDR3, the DNA is TGTGCCATCAGCCTACTAGCGGGAGGAGCCTACGAGCAGTACTTC.

V gene TRBV28 combines with J gene TRBJ2-5; 9 bases match TRBD2. The CDR3 runs 15 residues. Germline-derived CDR1 and CDR2 are MDHEN and SYDVKM. Trimming at V came to 8 bases and at J to 4 bases, leaving 11 bases not matched to a gene. In DNA form, the CDR3 reads TGTGCCAGCCAGAGCCCGGCGGGGGGGCGAGAGACCCAGTACTTC. Translated: CASQSPAGGRETQYF.

The J gene is TRBJ1-5, the V gene TRBV28; possible D gene TRBD1, 5 bases. This CDR3 has 17 residues. Trimming cost V 4 bases and J 1 base, with 17 bases left between them. The V gene's germline CDR1 is MDHEN and CDR2 SYDVKM. DNA of the CDR3: TGTGCCAGCAGTTCACACCCCGGGGGAAGGAGCAATCAGCCCCAGCATTTT. This codes for CASSSHPGGRSNQPQHF.

The chain combines TRBV30 with TRBJ2-7, with 7 bases lining up with TRBD1. With 2 bases clipped from V and 6 bases from J, the junction kept 4 bases outside the gene matches. Germline loops: CDR1 GTSNPN, CDR2 SVGIG (reference sequence). This CDR3 has 12 residues. CDR3 bases: TGTGCCTGGAGTTTGACAGGGACCGAGCAGTACTTC. It encodes CAWSLTGTEQYF.

The chain carries TRBV30 and TRBJ2-3; the D is unclear. CDR1 is GTSNPN, CDR2 SVGIG, per germline (reference sequence). Between the trimmed V and J ends, which lost 0 bases and 3 bases, there was a span of 13 bases. This CDR3 is built from 15 residues. CDR3: CAWSVRVGWTDTQYF. For the CDR3, the DNA is TGTGCCTGGAGTGTACGGGTCGGTTGGACAGATACGCAGTATTTT.